The 24 T cell receptor beta chains reported below all come from one sample, sequenced in a study of metastatic and nonmetastatic thyroid tumors. Not a single patient had been given any form of treatment at any point before undergoing thyroid surgery. TCRdb re-called clones via MiXCR from the PCR reads. The table shows 35,000 to 40,000 clones, with around 16% occurring only once. The sample was tumor tissue. These receptors were obtained from a female donor with papillary thyroid cancer or a benign thyroid nodule (not recorded which). Some clones in this sample may be carry-over from other donors' samples.

This clone was seen a handful of times. A much larger clone is a single base away; this may be a read error. The chain is built from TRBV2 and TRBJ2-7, with 7 nucleotides matching TRBD2. V lost 8 bases to trimming and J lost 6 bases; unmatched junction nucleotides: 4. CDR1 is SNHLY, CDR2 FYNNEI, per germline. The CDR3 runs 11 residues. CDR3 in amino acids: CASLSGAEQYF. CDR3 nucleotide sequence: TGTGCCAGCCTAAGCGGGGCCGAGCAGTACTTC. The variable domain in full, with the rest retrieved from reference TRBV2 and TRBJ2-7, is EPEVTQTPSHQVTQMGQEVILRCVPISNHLYFYWYRQILGQKVEFLVSFYNNEISEKSEIFDDQFSVERPDGSNFTLKIRSTKLEDSAMYFCASLSGAEQYFGPGTRLTVT.

This sequence joins TRBV4-1 and TRBJ2-2, with 10 bases that match TRBD1. This CDR3 region has 18 residues. The germline CDR1 and CDR2 sequences are MGHRA and YSYEKL. The trim removed 0 bases at V and 1 base at J, leaving 5 bases unmatched. The CDR3 protein is CASSQDRWDRGNTGELFF. CDR3 nucleotides: TGCGCCAGCAGCCAAGATCGTTGGGACAGGGGGAACACCGGGGAGCTGTTTTTT.

The chain employs TRBV6-4 and TRBJ2-1; D remains ambiguous. Germline assignment: CDR1 MRHNA and CDR2 SNTAGT. The germline V and J ends were trimmed by 2 bases and 1 base, with 12 bases remaining between them. There are 16 residues in the CDR3. This CDR3 reads CASSDGAIGSYNEQFF. The CDR3 bases are TGTGCCAGCAGTGACGGTGCTATCGGTTCCTACAATGAGCAGTTCTTC.

This clone was observed at least ten times. The chain has TRBV6-1 and TRBJ1-1, with 10 bases that match TRBD1. The V and J ends lost 6 bases and 2 bases, in that order; junction bases with no gene match: 3. The CDR3 sequence is 14 residues long. Germline V gene lookup returns CDR1 MNHNS and CDR2 SASEGT. CDR3: CASSRDRGNTEAFF. CDR3 bases: TGTGCCAGCAGCCGGGACAGGGGAAACACTGAAGCTTTCTTT.

This clone was seen repeatedly, ten times or more. The chain employs TRBV18 and TRBJ1-1, with D possibly TRBD1 on 5 matching bases. Germline CDR1 and CDR2: KGHSH and LQKENI. There are 15 residues in the CDR3. V dropped 3 bases and J dropped 7 bases, with 18 bases sitting between them. CDR3 region: CASSPAVGGSIEAFF. As DNA, the CDR3 is TGTGCCAGCTCACCTGCCGTCGGGGGGTCCATTGAAGCTTTCTTT.

This clone was counted many times. This sequence joins TRBV11-2 and TRBJ2-1; 13 positions agree with TRBD2. The CDR3 has 18 residues. Trimming took 1 base from V and 6 from J; bases not matched to a gene: 9. Germline V gene sequence: CDR1 SGHAT, CDR2 FQNNGV. In DNA form, the CDR3 reads TGTGCCAGCAGCTTAGGGACTAGCGGGAGTCTATTACTCAATGAGCAGTTCTTC. Translated, it gives CASSLGTSGSLLLNEQFF.

This clone was recorded many times. The sample carries other DNA sequences with the same CDR3. This CDR3 is CASSSDTGSGNTIYF. The CDR3 coding sequence is TGTGCCAGCAGCTCAGACACCGGGTCTGGAAACACCATATATTTT. The rearrangement links TRBV6-2 or TRBV6-3 to TRBJ1-3; D not resolved. From germline, CDR1 is MNHEY and CDR2 SVGEGT. The CDR3 runs 15 residues. Trimming shortened V by 6 bases and J by 1 base, and 13 bases separated the two germline ends.

This clone has a count of ten or more. The chain couples TRBV27 to TRBJ2-1; unclear D gene. CDR1 and CDR2 (germline): MNHEY, SMNVEV (reference sequence). V lost 2 bases, J lost 9 bases, and 14 bases lay in between. CDR3 length: 14 residues. In nucleotides, the CDR3 is TGTGCCAGCAGTTTACGCGGCACGGGTGGTGAGCAGTTCTTC. Its protein is CASSLRGTGGEQFF.

As concerns this clone: A clone one base away is much larger, so this may be a read error. This rearrangement joins TRBV11-2 to TRBJ2-1; possible D gene TRBD2, 6 bases. This CDR3 has 13 residues. CDR1 and CDR2 (germline): SGHAT, FQNNGV. CDR3 sequence reads: CASSRSSVGDQLF. The CDR3 nucleotides read TGTGCCAGCAGCCGTTCTAGCGTTGGGGATCAGCTCTTC.

This clone was observed a few times. As DNA, the CDR3 is TGTGCCAGCAGCTTAGGGGTGATGGACACTGAAGCTTTCTTT. It translates to CASSLGVMDTEAFF. The V gene is TRBV5-4, the J gene TRBJ1-1; D might be TRBD1 (5 bases). Germline-derived CDR1 and CDR2 are SGHNT and YYREEE (reference sequence). V was shortened by 2 bases and J by 3 bases, with 11 bases between the two germline ends. The CDR3 runs to 14 residues.

The gene calls are TRBV7-9 and TRBJ2-5; D gene uncertain. With 0 bases removed from V and 13 bases from J, the gap between germline ends came to 15 bases. The CDR3 loop spans 13 amino acids. From germline, CDR1 is SEHNR and CDR2 FQNEAQ (reference sequence). The CDR3 DNA reads TGTGCCAGCAGCTTAGCCCCCGCGGACCGCTGGTACTTC. Encoded protein: CASSLAPADRWYF.

This clone was recorded many times. The genes are TRBV7-8 and TRBJ1-2; D remains unclear. The CDR3 runs to 15 residues. The V end lost 2 bases, the J end lost 3 bases, and 13 bases lay between the germline ends. Per germline, CDR1 SGHVS and CDR2 FQNEAQ. CDR3 bases: TGTGCCAGCAGCTTAAATCAAGGCAGTTACTATGGCTACACCTTC. Its protein product is CASSLNQGSYYGYTF.

On this clone: A much larger clone is a single base away; this may be a read error. V gene TRBV7-6 combines with J gene TRBJ2-1; tentative D call: TRBD2 (5 bases). From germline, CDR1 is SGHVS and CDR2 FNYEAQ. This CDR3 region has 16 residues. CDR3 residues: CAGSLAMASSYNEQFF. The CDR3 nucleotides read TGTGCCGGCAGCTTAGCGATGGCGAGCTCCTACAATGAGCAGTTCTTC.

Many counts were recorded for this clone. With a much larger clone just one base away, this may be a read error. The same CDR3 is also encoded by other DNA sequences in this sample. The rearrangement links TRBV20-1 to TRBJ2-7; TRBD2 aligns across 7 bases. Looked up from germline, CDR1 is DFQATT and CDR2 is SNEGSKA (reference sequence). The CDR3 has 12 residues. CDR3 coding DNA: TGCAGTGCTACCCAGGGAGGGTACGAGCAATACTTC. Encoded protein: CSATQGGYEQYF.

This clone was detected many times. One end of the junction is discordant with germline, which a read error may explain. The rearrangement uses TRBV5-1 and TRBJ2-3, with D possibly being TRBD1 or TRBD2 (7 bases each). The CDR3 has 15 amino acids. Germline assignment: CDR1 SGHRS and CDR2 YFSETQ. As DNA, the CDR3 is TGCGCCGGCAGCTTGGTCGGCAGGGGGGGGAATACGCAGTATTTT. Protein product: CAGSLVGRGGNTQYF.

This chain connects TRBV20-1 to TRBJ2-6; 9 bases fit TRBD2. Trimming cost V 2 bases and J 2 bases; bases outside gene matches: 13. The germline gives CDR1 DFQATT, CDR2 SNEGSKA (reference sequence). The CDR3 loop spans 19 amino acids. In DNA form, the CDR3 reads TGCAGTGCTAGACGTGCGTCTAGCGGGATGGTGGCTGGGGCCAACGTCCTGACTTTC. Translating gives CSARRASSGMVAGANVLTF.

The V call is TRBV6-2 or TRBV6-3, the J call TRBJ1-2; D is ambiguous. Germline CDR1 is MNHEY and CDR2 is SVGEGT. Trimming took off 0 bases at V and 4 bases at J, with 18 bases between the two ends. The CDR3 has 17 residues. The CDR3 DNA reads as TGTGCCAGCAGTTACTCGAGGGAGGCGGCTAGTGGCTATGGCTACACCTTC. Amino acids: CASSYSREAASGYGYTF.

This clone was picked up many times. The gene calls are TRBV10-3 and TRBJ2-2; maybe TRBD2 (6 bases). The germline V gene has CDR1 ENHRY and CDR2 SYGVKD. V dropped 7 bases and J dropped 1 base, with 10 bases sitting between them. The CDR3 covers 14 residues. The CDR3 nucleotides read TGTGCCATCACTCCAGCGGGGAACACCGGGGAGCTGTTTTTT. Protein: CAITPAGNTGELFF.

The chain carries TRBV2 and TRBJ2-7, with D perhaps matching TRBD2 (5 bases). Looked up from germline, CDR1 is SNHLY and CDR2 is FYNNEI. The CDR3 extends over 13 amino acids. V lost 7 bases and J lost 3, with 13 bases in between. This chain's CDR3 is CASTPSTSYEQYF. The CDR3 DNA reads TGTGCCAGCACCCCCTCCACTAGCTACGAGCAGTACTTC.

Notes on this clone: A read error may explain this, as a much larger clone is one base away. Other nucleotide sequences from this sample produce the same CDR3. This chain connects TRBV10-3 to TRBJ2-1; TRBD2 aligns across 7 bases. The CDR3 sequence is 16 residues long. Per the germline V gene, CDR1 is ENHRY and CDR2 is SYGVKD. J was trimmed by 0 bases and V by 9 bases; bases with no gene match: 11. The CDR3 loop is CAISITSDGSYNEQFF. Here the CDR3 DNA reads TGTGCCATAAGCATTACTAGCGACGGCTCCTACAATGAGCAGTTCTTC.

A note on this clone: One end of the junction varies from germline; a read error may be responsible. This chain uses TRBV7-3 with TRBJ2-3; D tentatively fits TRBD1 or TRBD2 (5 bases each). The CDR3 consists of 17 residues. The germline V gene has CDR1 SGHTA and CDR2 FQGTGA. In DNA, the CDR3 is TGTGCCAGCAGCATATTTAGCGACAGCTGGCGCACAGATACGCAGGAATTT. Translating gives CASSIFSDSWRTDTQEF.

This clone has at least ten counts. The gene calls are TRBV5-4 and TRBJ2-5; D perhaps matches TRBD2 (6 bases). The ends were cut back, 2 bases at V and 5 bases at J, with 16 bases in the middle. Per germline, CDR1 SGHNT and CDR2 YYREEE (reference sequence). The CDR3 totals 15 residues. CDR3 region: CASSLSGMAGETQYF. The CDR3 region has the DNA TGTGCCAGCAGCTTATCAGGGATGGCGGGGGAGACCCAGTACTTC.

The rearrangement links TRBV11-2 to TRBJ2-1; perhaps TRBD2 as D (5 bases). CDR3 length equals 15 residues. CDR1 is SGHAT and CDR2 is FQNNGV in the germline V gene. The germline V and J ends were trimmed by 5 bases and 4 bases, with 15 bases remaining between them. CDR3 residues: CASSPRRAAYNEQFF. The CDR3 DNA is TGTGCCAGCAGCCCAAGGAGAGCGGCTTACAATGAGCAGTTCTTC.

V gene TRBV18 combines with J gene TRBJ2-7, with D unresolved. Between the trimmed V and J ends, which lost 0 bases and 2 bases, there was a span of 11 bases. The CDR3 is made up of 15 amino acids. Germline CDR1 reads KGHSH; CDR2 reads LQKENI. CDR3 in amino acids: CASSPPAGRTYEQYF. In DNA form, the CDR3 reads TGTGCCAGCTCACCACCGGCAGGACGGACCTACGAGCAGTACTTC.